The 14 T cell receptor beta chains below were found in one sample sequenced in a study of shared clonotypes between healthy human individuals. The assay was immunoSEQ multiplex PCR, and TCRdb's table has in-frame clones only and misses some. The sample lists roughly 770,000 clones, approximately 96% seen once, with around 0.21% in the top ten. Naive CD8 populations comprised CD45RO-negative cells positively selected for CCR7, excluding terminally differentiated effector memory CD45RA+ cells. The specimen sequenced was naive CD8+ T cells sorted from blood. The origin of the receptors is a man aged 30-40 years in good health.

Details on this clone: Other DNA variants within this sample encode the same CDR3. The genes are TRBV9 and TRBJ2-7; maybe TRBD2 (5 bases). V was cut by 0 bases and J by 2 bases, with 6 bases left in between. This CDR3 contains 13 residues. Germline V gene lookup returns CDR1 SGDLS and CDR2 YYNGEE. The DNA of the CDR3 is TGTGCCAGCAGCGTAGGGACTGCCTACGAGCAGTACTTC. Protein sequence: CASSVGTAYEQYF.

The CDR3 DNA reads as TGTGCCAGCAGTGAACTTGCGGATAGCAATCAGCCCCAGCATTTT. Translated: CASSELADSNQPQHF. J is TRBJ1-5 and V is TRBV6-1, with D unresolved. The CDR3 sequence is 15 residues long. CDR1 is MNHNS, CDR2 SASEGT, per germline. Deletions cut 2 bases from V and 0 bases from J, with 8 bases between.

This chain links TRBV7-9 with TRBJ2-4; the match to TRBD1 covers 9 bases. From germline, CDR1 is SEHNR and CDR2 FQNEAQ (reference sequence). This CDR3 spans 14 amino acids. Trimming cost V 4 bases and J 8 bases; bases outside gene matches: 6. CDR3 DNA sequence: TGTGCCAGCAGCTCGGGACAGGGATTGGACATTCAGTACTTC. It encodes CASSSGQGLDIQYF.

The chain is built from TRBV13 and TRBJ1-1; D is undetermined. CDR3 length equals 15 residues. Germline V gene sequence: CDR1 PRHDT, CDR2 FYEKMQ (reference sequence). Trimming took off 5 bases at V and 5 bases at J, with 18 bases between the two ends. The CDR3 DNA reads as TGTGCCAGCAGCAGCGCCTCGGACGGAAAGACTGAAGCTTTCTTT. Protein: CASSSASDGKTEAFF.

The chain couples TRBV4-1 to TRBJ2-7; a possible D gene is TRBD1 (5 bases). There are 13 residues in the CDR3. V was clipped by 1 base and J by 2 bases, with 6 bases between them. The germline V gene has CDR1 MGHRA and CDR2 YSYEKL. CDR3 protein: CASSQVRAYEQYF. The CDR3 DNA reads TGCGCCAGCAGCCAAGTCAGGGCCTACGAGCAGTACTTC.

The genes are TRBV27 and TRBJ1-2; 8 nucleotides agree with TRBD1. This CDR3 is 12 amino acids long. V lost 6 bases to trimming and J lost 6 bases; unmatched junction nucleotides: 3. Germline V CDR1 and CDR2: MNHEY, SMNVEV (reference sequence). This CDR3 reads CASSDRGDGYTF. The CDR3 DNA reads TGTGCCAGCAGCGACAGGGGTGATGGCTACACCTTC.

The genes are TRBV9 and TRBJ2-1, with D possibly called TRBD1 or TRBD2 (5 bases each). This CDR3 spans 20 amino acids. CDR1 and CDR2 (germline): SGDLS, YYNGEE. Trimming removed 0 bases at V and 4 bases at J, with 26 bases between. The CDR3 protein is CASSVDVGFLPGPHYNEQFF. As DNA, the CDR3 is TGTGCCAGCAGCGTAGACGTGGGATTCTTACCGGGACCCCATTACAATGAGCAGTTCTTC.

The chain recombines TRBV9 with TRBJ2-7, with 8 nucleotides matching TRBD1. Germline V CDR1 and CDR2: SGDLS, YYNGEE. Trimming cost V 0 bases and J 0 bases; bases outside gene matches: 2. The CDR3 is 15 amino acids. The CDR3 here is CASSVGTGPSYEQYF. For the CDR3, the DNA is TGTGCCAGCAGCGTAGGGACAGGGCCCTCCTACGAGCAGTACTTC.

The count of this clone is one. The chain links TRBV11-2 to TRBJ1-3, with no clear D. With 5 bases removed from V and 0 bases from J, the gap between germline ends came to 17 bases. Per germline, CDR1 SGHAT and CDR2 FQNNGV. CDR3 size: 17 residues. The CDR3 sequence: CASSAYVLVSSGNTIYF. CDR3 bases: TGTGCCAGCAGCGCATATGTATTGGTTAGCTCTGGAAACACCATATATTTT.

The V gene is TRBV15, the J gene TRBJ2-2, with D possibly matching TRBD1 (6 bases). This CDR3 is 15 amino acids long. Deletions cut 1 base from V and 1 base from J, with 7 bases between. Germline CDR1 reads LNHNV; CDR2 reads YYDKDF (reference sequence). The chain's CDR3 is CATSRVDRNTGELFF. In DNA form, the CDR3 reads TGTGCCACCAGCAGAGTGGACAGGAACACCGGGGAGCTGTTTTTT.

J is TRBJ1-2 and V is TRBV7-9; D uncertain. The CDR3 length is 15 residues. V was pared by 3 bases and J by 4 bases, with 15 bases between. Germline CDR1 SEHNR, CDR2 FQNEAQ (reference sequence). CDR3 bases: TGTGCCAGCAGCTTTTTTGTTGGAGGCACCTATGGCTACACCTTC. As protein: CASSFFVGGTYGYTF.

The rearrangement links TRBV11-2 to TRBJ1-2; D not resolved. The ends were cut back, 0 bases at V and 0 bases at J, with 8 bases in the middle. CDR3 length equals 15 residues. CDR1 and CDR2 from the germline V gene are SGHAT and FQNNGV. Written as DNA, the CDR3 is TGTGCCAGCAGCTTAGAGGTGGGGTCTAACTATGGCTACACCTTC. Translating gives CASSLEVGSNYGYTF.

This clone came up once. The germline gene is not matched at one end of the junction; a read error may be the cause. The chain is built from TRBV7-7 and TRBJ2-3; 10 nucleotides match TRBD2. The CDR3 totals 14 residues. Germline CDR1 reads SSHAT; CDR2 reads FNYEAQ (reference sequence). CDR3 residues: CASSPLAGADTQYF. The DNA for the CDR3 is TGTGCTAGCAGCCCGCTAGCGGGAGCAGATACGCAGTATTTT.

The gene calls are TRBV4-1 and TRBJ2-1, with D possibly TRBD1 on 6 matching bases. CDR1 and CDR2 (germline): MGHRA, YSYEKL. Between the trimmed V and J ends, which lost 2 bases and 5 bases, there was a span of 16 bases. This CDR3 comprises 16 residues. The DNA of the CDR3 is TGCGCCAGCAGCCAATCCCCAGGGCAGGGGCACAATGAGCAGTTCTTC. Translation gives CASSQSPGQGHNEQFF.